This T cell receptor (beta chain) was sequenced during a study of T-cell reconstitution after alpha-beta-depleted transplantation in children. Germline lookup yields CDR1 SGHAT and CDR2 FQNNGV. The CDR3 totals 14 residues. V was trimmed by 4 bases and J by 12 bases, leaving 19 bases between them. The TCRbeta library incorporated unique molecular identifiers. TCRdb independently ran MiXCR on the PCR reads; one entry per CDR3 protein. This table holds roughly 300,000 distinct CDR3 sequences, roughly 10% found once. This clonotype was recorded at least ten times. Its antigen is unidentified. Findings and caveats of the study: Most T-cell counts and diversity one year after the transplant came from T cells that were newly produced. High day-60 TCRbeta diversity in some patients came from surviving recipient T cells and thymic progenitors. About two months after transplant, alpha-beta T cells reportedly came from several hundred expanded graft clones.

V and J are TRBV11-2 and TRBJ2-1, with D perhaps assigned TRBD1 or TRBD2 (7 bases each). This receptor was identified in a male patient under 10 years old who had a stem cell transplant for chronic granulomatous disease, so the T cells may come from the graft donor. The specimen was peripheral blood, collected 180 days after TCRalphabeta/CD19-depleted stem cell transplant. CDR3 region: CASSYQRDSRGQFF. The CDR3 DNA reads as TGTGCCAGCAGCTACCAGCGGGACAGTCGAGGGCAGTTCTTC.